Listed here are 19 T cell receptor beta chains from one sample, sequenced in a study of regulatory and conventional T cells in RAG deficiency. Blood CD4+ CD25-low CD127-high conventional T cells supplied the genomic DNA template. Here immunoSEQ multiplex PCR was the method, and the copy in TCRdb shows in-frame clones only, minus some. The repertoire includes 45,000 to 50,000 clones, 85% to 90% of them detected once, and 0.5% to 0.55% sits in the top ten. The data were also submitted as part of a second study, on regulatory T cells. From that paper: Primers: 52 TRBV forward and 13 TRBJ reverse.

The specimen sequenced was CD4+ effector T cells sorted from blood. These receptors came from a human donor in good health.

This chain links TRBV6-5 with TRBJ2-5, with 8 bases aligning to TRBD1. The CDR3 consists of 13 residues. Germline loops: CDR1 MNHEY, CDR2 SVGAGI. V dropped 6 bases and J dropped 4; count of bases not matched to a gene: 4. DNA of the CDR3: TGTGCCAGCAGGGCAGGGGGCGGAGAGACCCAGTACTTC. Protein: CASRAGGGETQYF.

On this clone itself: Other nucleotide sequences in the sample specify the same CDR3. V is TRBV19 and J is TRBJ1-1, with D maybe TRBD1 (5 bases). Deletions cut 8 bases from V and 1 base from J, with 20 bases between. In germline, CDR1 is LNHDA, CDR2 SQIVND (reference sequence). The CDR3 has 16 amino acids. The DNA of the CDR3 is TGTGCCAGTCTACGGGGGGGGGTTCAGGGGAACACTGAAGCTTTCTTT. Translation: CASLRGGVQGNTEAFF.

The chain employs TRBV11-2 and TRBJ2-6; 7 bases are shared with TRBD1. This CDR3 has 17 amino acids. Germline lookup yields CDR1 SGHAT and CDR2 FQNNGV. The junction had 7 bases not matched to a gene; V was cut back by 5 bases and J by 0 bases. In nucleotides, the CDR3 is TGTGCCAGCAGCCGACAGGGTGAGAGCTCTGGGGCCAACGTCCTGACTTTC. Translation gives CASSRQGESSGANVLTF. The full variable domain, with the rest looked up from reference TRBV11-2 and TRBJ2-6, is EAGVAQSPRYKIIEKRQSVAFWCNPISGHATLYWYQQILGQGPKLLIQFQNNGVVDDSQLPKDRFSAERLKGVDSTLKIQPAKLEDSAVYLCASSRQGESSGANVLTFGAGSRLTVL.

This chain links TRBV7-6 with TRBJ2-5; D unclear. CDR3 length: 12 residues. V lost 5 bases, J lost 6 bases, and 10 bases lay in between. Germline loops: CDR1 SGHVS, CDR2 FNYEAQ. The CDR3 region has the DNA TGTGCCAGCAGCCCCTATGATAAGACCCAGTACTTC. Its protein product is CASSPYDKTQYF. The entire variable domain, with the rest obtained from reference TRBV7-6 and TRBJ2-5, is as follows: GAGVSQSPRYKVTKRGQDVALRCDPISGHVSLYWYRQALGQGPEFLTYFNYEAQQDKSGLPNDRFSAERPEGSISTLTIQRTEQRDSAMYRCASSPYDKTQYFGPGTRLLVL.

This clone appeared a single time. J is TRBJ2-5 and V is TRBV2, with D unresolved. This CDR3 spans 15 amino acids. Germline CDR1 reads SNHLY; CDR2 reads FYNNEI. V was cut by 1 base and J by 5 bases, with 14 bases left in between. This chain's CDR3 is CASSEEVWVFETQYF. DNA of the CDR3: TGTGCCAGCAGTGAAGAAGTTTGGGTGTTCGAGACCCAGTACTTC. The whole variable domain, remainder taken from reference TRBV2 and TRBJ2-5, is EPEVTQTPSHQVTQMGQEVILRCVPISNHLYFYWYRQILGQKVEFLVSFYNNEISEKSEIFDDQFSVERPDGSNFTLKIRSTKLEDSAMYFCASSEEVWVFETQYFGPGTRLLVL.

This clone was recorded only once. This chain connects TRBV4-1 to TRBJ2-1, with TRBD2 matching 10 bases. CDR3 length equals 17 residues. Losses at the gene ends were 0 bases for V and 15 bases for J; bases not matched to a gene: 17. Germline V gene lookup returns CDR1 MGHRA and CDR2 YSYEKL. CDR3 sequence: CASSQDWAPAGGDLRFF. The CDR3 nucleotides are TGCGCCAGCAGCCAAGATTGGGCTCCAGCGGGGGGGGATCTAAGGTTCTTC.

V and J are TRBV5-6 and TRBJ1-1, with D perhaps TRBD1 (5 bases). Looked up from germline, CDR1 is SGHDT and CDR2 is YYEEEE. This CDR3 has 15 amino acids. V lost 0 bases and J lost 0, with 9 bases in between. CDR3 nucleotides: TGTGCCAGCAGCTTGGCCGGCAGGGTGAACACTGAAGCTTTCTTT. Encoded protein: CASSLAGRVNTEAFF.

CDR3 in amino acids: CAWSVVAGVPRDTGELFF. For the CDR3, the DNA is TGTGCCTGGAGTGTCGTAGCGGGAGTGCCACGAGACACCGGGGAGCTGTTTTTT. The rearrangement links TRBV30 to TRBJ2-2; the match to TRBD2 covers 9 bases. Germline V gene data show CDR1 as GTSNPN and CDR2 as SVGIG (reference sequence). Losses at the gene ends were 0 bases for V and 3 bases for J; bases not matched to a gene: 11. The CDR3 is 18 residues long.

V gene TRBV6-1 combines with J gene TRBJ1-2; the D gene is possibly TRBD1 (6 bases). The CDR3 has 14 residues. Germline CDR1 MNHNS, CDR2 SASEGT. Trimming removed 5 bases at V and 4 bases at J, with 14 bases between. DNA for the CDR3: TGTGCCAGCAGTCCCAGGGGAAGGACCTATGGCTACACCTTC. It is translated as CASSPRGRTYGYTF.

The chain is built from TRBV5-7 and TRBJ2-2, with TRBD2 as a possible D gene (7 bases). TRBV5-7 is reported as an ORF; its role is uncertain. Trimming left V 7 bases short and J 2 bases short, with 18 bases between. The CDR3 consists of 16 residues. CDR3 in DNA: TGTGCCAGCCGTCGAGGGGGGGCGACAAACACCGGGGAGCTGTTTTTT. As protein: CASRRGGATNTGELFF.

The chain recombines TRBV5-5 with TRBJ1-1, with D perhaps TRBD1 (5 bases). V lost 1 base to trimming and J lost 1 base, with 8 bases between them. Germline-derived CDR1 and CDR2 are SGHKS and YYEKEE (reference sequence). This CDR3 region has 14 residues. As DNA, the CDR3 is TGTGCCAGCAGCTTGTTTGGGGGGAACACTGAAGCTTTCTTT. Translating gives CASSLFGGNTEAFF. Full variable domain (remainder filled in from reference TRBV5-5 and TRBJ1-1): DAGVTQSPTHLIKTRGQQVTLRCSPISGHKSVSWYQQVLGQGPQFIFQYYEKEERGRGNFPDRFSARQFPNYSSELNVNALLLGDSALYLCASSLFGGNTEAFFGQGTRLTVV.

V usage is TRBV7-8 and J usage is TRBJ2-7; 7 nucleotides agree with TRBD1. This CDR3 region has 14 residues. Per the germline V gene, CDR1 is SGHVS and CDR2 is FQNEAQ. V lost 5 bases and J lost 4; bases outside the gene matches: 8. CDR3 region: CASSLGTAKYEQYF. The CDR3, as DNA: TGTGCCAGCAGCCTGGGGACAGCCAAGTACGAGCAGTACTTC.

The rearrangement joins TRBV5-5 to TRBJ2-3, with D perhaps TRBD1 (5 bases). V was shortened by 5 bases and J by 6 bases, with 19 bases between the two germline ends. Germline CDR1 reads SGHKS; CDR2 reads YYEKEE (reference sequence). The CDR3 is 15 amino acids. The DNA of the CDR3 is TGTGCCAGCAGTCTCGGGCTAGAAGGGGCTGATACGCAGTATTTT. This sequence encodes CASSLGLEGADTQYF.

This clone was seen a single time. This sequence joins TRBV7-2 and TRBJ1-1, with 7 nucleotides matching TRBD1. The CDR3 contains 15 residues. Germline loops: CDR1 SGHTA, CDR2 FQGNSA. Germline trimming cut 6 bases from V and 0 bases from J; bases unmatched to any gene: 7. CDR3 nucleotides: TGTGCCAGCAGACAGGGGAGTGGGCTGAACACTGAAGCTTTCTTT. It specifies CASRQGSGLNTEAFF.

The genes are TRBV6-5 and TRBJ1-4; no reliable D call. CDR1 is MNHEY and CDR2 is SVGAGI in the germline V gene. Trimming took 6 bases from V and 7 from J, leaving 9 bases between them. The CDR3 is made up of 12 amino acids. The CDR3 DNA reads TGTGCCAGCAGCCCTCAGAGTGAAAAACTGTTTTTT. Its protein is CASSPQSEKLFF.

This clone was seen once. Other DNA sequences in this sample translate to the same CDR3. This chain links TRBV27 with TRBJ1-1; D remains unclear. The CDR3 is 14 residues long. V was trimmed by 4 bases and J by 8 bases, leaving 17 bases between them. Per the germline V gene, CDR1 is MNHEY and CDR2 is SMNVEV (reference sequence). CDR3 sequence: CASSSPAGVTEAFF. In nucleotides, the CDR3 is TGTGCCAGCAGTTCCCCAGCTGGTGTGACCGAAGCTTTCTTT.

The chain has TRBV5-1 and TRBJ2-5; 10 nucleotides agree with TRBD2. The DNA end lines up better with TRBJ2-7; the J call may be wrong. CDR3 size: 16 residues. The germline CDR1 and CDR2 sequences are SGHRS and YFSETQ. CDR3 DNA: TGCGCCAGCAGCTTGCATCCCCCAGCGGGAGGGTACGAGCAGTACTTC. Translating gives CASSLHPPAGGYEQYF.

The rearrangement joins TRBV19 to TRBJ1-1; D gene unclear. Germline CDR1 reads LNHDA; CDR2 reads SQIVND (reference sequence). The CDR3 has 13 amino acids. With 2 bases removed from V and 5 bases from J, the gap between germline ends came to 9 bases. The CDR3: CASSIRGRTEAFF. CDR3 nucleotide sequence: TGTGCCAGTAGTATACGGGGAAGAACTGAAGCTTTCTTT. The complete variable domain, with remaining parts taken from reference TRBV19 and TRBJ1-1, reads DGGITQSPKYLFRKEGQNVTLSCEQNLNHDAMYWYRQDPGQGLRLIYYSQIVNDFQKGDIAEGYSVSREKKESFPLTVTSAQKNPTAFYLCASSIRGRTEAFFGQGTRLTVV.

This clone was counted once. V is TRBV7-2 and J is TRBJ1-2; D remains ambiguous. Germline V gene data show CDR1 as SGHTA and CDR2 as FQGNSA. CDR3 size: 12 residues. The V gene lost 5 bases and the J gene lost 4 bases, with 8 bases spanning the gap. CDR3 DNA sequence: TGTGCCAGCAGCCCCGGACCCTATGGCTACACCTTC. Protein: CASSPGPYGYTF.